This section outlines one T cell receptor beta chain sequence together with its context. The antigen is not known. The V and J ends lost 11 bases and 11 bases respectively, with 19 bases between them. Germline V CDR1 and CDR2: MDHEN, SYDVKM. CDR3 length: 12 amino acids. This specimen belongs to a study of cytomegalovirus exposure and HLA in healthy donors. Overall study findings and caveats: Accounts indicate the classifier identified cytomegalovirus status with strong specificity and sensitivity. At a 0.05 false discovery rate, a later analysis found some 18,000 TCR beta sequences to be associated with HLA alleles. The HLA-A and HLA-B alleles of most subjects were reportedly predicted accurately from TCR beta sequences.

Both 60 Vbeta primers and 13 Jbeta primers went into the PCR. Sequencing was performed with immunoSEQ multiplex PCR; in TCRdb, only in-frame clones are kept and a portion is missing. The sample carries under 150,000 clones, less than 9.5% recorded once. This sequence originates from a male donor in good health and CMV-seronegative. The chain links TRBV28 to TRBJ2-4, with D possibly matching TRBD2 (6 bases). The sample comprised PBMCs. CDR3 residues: CAGRSLGGLQYF. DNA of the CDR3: TGTGCCGGCCGATCTCTGGGAGGCCTTCAGTACTTC.